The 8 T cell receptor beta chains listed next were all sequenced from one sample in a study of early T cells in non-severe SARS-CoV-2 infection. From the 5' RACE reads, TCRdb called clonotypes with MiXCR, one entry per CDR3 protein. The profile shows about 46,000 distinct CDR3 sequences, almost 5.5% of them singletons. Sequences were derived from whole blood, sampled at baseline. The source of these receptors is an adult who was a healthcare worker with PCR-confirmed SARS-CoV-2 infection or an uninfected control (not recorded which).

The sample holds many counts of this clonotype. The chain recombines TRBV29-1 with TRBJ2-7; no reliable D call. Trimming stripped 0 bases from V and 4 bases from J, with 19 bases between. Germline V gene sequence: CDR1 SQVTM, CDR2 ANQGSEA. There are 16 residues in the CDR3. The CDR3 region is CSVEDRASSAPYEQYF. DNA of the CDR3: TGCAGCGTTGAAGATAGGGCGTCCTCGGCACCTTACGAGCAGTACTTC.

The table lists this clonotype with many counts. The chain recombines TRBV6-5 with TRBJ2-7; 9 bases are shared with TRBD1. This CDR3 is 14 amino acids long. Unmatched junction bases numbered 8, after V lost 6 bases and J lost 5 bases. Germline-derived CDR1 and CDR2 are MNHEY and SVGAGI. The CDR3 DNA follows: TGTGCCAGCAGGCAGGGACAGGGATTACACGAGCAGTACTTC. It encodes CASRQGQGLHEQYF.

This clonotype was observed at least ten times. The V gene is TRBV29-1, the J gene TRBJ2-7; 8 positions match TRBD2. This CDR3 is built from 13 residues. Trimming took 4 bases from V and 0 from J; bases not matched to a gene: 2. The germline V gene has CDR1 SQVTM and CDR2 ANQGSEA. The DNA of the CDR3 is TGCAGCGTTGTCCGGGAGGGCTCCTACGAGCAGTACTTC. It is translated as CSVVREGSYEQYF.

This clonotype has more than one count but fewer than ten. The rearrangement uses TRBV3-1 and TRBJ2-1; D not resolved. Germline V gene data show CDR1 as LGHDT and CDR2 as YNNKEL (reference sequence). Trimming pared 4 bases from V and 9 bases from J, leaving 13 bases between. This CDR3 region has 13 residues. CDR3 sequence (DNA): TGTGCCAGCAGCCCCGTCGGCCGAGGTGAGCAGTTCTTC. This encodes CASSPVGRGEQFF.

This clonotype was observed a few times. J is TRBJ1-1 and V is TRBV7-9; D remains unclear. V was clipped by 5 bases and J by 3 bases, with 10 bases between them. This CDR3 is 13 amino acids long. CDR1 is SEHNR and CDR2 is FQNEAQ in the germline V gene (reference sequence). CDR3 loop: CASSPREYTEAFF. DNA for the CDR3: TGTGCCAGCAGCCCACGGGAGTACACTGAAGCTTTCTTT.

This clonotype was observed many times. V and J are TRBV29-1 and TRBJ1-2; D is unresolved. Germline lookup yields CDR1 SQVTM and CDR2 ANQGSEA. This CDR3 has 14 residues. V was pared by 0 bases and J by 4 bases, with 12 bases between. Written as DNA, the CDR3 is TGCAGCGTTGAAGATCGGGTAGTTGGCTATGGCTACACCTTC. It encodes CSVEDRVVGYGYTF.

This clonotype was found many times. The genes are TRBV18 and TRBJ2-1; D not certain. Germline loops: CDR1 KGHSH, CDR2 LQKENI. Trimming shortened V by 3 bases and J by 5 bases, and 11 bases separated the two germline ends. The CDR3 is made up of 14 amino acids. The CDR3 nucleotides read TGTGCCAGCTCACCGAGCCCAGTACACAATGAGCAGTTCTTC. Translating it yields CASSPSPVHNEQFF.

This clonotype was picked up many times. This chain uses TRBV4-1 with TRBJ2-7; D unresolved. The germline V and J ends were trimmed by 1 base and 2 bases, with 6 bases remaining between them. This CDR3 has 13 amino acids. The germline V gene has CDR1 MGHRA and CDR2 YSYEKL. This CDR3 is CASSQGPTYEQYF. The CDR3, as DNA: TGCGCCAGCAGCCAAGGACCTACCTACGAGCAGTACTTC.